A single TCR beta chain is shown here with its context. What it binds is not known. These data originate in a study of cytomegalovirus exposure and HLA in healthy donors. Study-wide results and caveats: In vitro assays verified that a few CMV-associated chains recognized CMV antigens specifically.

Clones were sequenced by immunoSEQ multiplex PCR, and TCRdb holds only the in-frame ones, with some missing. Of some 170,000 clones detected, just under 90% appear once; the ten largest clones hold about 1.5%. It was the approximately 130-subject validation cohort, separate from the approximately 690-subject first cohort, to which the donors belonged. The junction had 8 bases not matched to a gene; V was cut back by 3 bases and J by 3 bases. The length of the CDR3 is 16 residues. The V gene's germline CDR1 is KGHSH and CDR2 LQKENI. The TCR comes from a woman under 40 in good health and CMV-seronegative. The genes are TRBV18 and TRBJ1-5; TRBD1 matches 7 bases. Input material: PBMCs. CDR3 nucleotide sequence: TGTGCCAGCTCACCGACCAGGGGGGACTTCAATCAGCCCCAGCATTTT. The encoded protein is CASSPTRGDFNQPQHF.